The rows below give T cell receptor beta chains drawn from one sample of a study of blood T cell repertoires in COVID-19. TCRdb keeps only in-frame clones here, not all; method: immunoSEQ multiplex PCR. The sample includes a few hundred thousand clones, approximately 86% of them seen just once. Sequenced input: peripheral blood. All receptors derive from a woman in her 70s with active or convalescent COVID-19. CDR3s include the opening cysteine and the closing phenylalanine or tryptophan. A D gene is named only where the DNA matches it firmly. Only part of the rows carry a size: once, few, many, or a class if the clone is expanded.

v_gene: TRBV9; abundance: .; j_gene: TRBJ2-7; d_gene: TRBD1; CDR3aa: CASSTRTGSEQYF; CDR3nt: TGTGCCAGCAGCACCCGGACAGGGTCCGAGCAGTACTTC
v_gene: TRBV29-1; abundance: .; j_gene: TRBJ1-5; d_gene: .; CDR3aa: CSVGGAGRNQPQHF; CDR3nt: TGCAGCGTGGGGGGGGCAGGGAGGAATCAGCCCCAGCATTTT
v_gene: TRBV6-6; abundance: once; j_gene: TRBJ2-7; d_gene: .; CDR3aa: CASSYAPHIDEQYF; CDR3nt: TGTGCCAGCAGTTACGCCCCCCACATCGACGAGCAGTACTTC
v_gene: TRBV7-2; abundance: .; j_gene: TRBJ1-6; d_gene: .; CDR3aa: CASSLMPSSPLHF; CDR3nt: TGTGCCAGCAGCTTAATGCCGAGTTCACCCCTCCACTTT
v_gene: TRBV6-5; abundance: once; j_gene: TRBJ1-2; d_gene: .; CDR3aa: CASSLQGGSVGYTF; CDR3nt: TGTGCCAGCAGTTTACAGGGAGGGTCGGTCGGCTACACCTTC
v_gene: TRBV19; abundance: .; j_gene: TRBJ2-7; d_gene: TRBD2; CDR3aa: CASSMRTSGRSYEQYF; CDR3nt: TGTGCCAGTAGTATGAGGACTAGCGGGCGATCCTACGAGCAGTACTTC
v_gene: TRBV18; abundance: .; j_gene: TRBJ2-7; d_gene: TRBD1; CDR3aa: CASSPEQGPSYEQYF; CDR3nt: TGTGCCAGCTCACCGGAACAGGGGCCCTCCTACGAGCAGTACTTC
v_gene: TRBV18; abundance: .; j_gene: TRBJ2-3; d_gene: .; CDR3aa: CASSITRTGVTSTDTQYF; CDR3nt: TGTGCCAGCTCAATAACTAGGACGGGGGTTACTAGCACAGATACGCAGTATTTT
v_gene: TRBV27; abundance: .; j_gene: TRBJ1-2; d_gene: TRBD1; CDR3aa: CASRDRTGYYYGYTF; CDR3nt: TGTGCCAGCAGGGACCGGACAGGGTATTACTATGGCTACACCTTC
v_gene: TRBV7-6; abundance: .; j_gene: TRBJ2-1; d_gene: .; CDR3aa: CASSLQEGSDEQFF; CDR3nt: TGTGCCAGCAGCCTCCAGGAAGGGAGTGATGAGCAGTTCTTC
v_gene: TRBV14; abundance: .; j_gene: TRBJ1-2; d_gene: TRBD1; CDR3aa: CASSQYQGANYGYTF; CDR3nt: TGTGCCAGCAGCCAATACCAGGGGGCGAACTATGGCTACACCTTC
v_gene: TRBV18; abundance: .; j_gene: TRBJ2-3; d_gene: TRBD1; CDR3aa: CASSPGQSDTQYF; CDR3nt: TGTGCCAGCTCACCGGGACAGTCAGATACGCAGTATTTT
v_gene: TRBV6-2/TRBV6-3; abundance: .; j_gene: TRBJ1-6; d_gene: .; CDR3aa: CASSPGWRTPLHF; CDR3nt: TGTGCCAGCAGTCCAGGGTGGAGAACACCCCTCCACTTT
v_gene: TRBV5-6; abundance: .; j_gene: TRBJ2-7; d_gene: TRBD1; CDR3aa: CASSRTGGGQYF; CDR3nt: TGTGCCAGCAGCCGGACAGGGGGTGGGCAGTACTTC
v_gene: TRBV21-1; abundance: .; j_gene: TRBJ2-7; d_gene: .; CDR3aa: CASSSVAGGPLEQYF; CDR3nt: TGTGCCAGCAGCTCGGTGGCCGGGGGGCCCCTCGAGCAGTACTTC
v_gene: TRBV5-6; abundance: .; j_gene: TRBJ1-2; d_gene: .; CDR3aa: CASSSNRLGGYTF; CDR3nt: TGTGCCAGCAGCTCCAACCGACTGGGTGGCTACACCTTC
v_gene: TRBV19; abundance: few; j_gene: TRBJ2-3; d_gene: .; CDR3aa: CASSYFASGAQYF; CDR3nt: TGTGCCAGTAGTTACTTTGCGTCAGGGGCGCAGTATTTT
v_gene: TRBV12-5; abundance: few; j_gene: TRBJ1-1; d_gene: .; CDR3aa: CASGPRGMRTEAFF; CDR3nt: TGTGCTAGTGGTCCAAGGGGGATGAGGACTGAAGCTTTCTTT
v_gene: TRBV6-5; abundance: .; j_gene: TRBJ2-3; d_gene: TRBD1; CDR3aa: CASSYSRDRATDTQYF; CDR3nt: TGTGCCAGCAGTTACTCCAGGGACAGAGCCACAGATACGCAGTATTTT
v_gene: TRBV4-3; abundance: .; j_gene: TRBJ1-2; d_gene: .; CDR3aa: CASSQDRGYGYTF; CDR3nt: TGCGCCAGCAGCCAAGACAGAGGGTATGGCTACACCTTC
v_gene: TRBV4-2; abundance: once; j_gene: TRBJ2-7; d_gene: TRBD1; CDR3aa: CASSQDRDRERAYEQYF; CDR3nt: TGTGCCAGCAGCCAAGATCGGGACAGGGAAAGGGCCTACGAGCAGTACTTC
v_gene: TRBV7-2; abundance: .; j_gene: TRBJ1-1; d_gene: .; CDR3aa: CASSLIGGVAEAFF; CDR3nt: TGTGCCAGCAGCTTGATCGGGGGTGTCGCTGAAGCTTTCTTT
v_gene: TRBV7-2; abundance: .; j_gene: TRBJ1-5; d_gene: TRBD1; CDR3aa: CASSSQGAQGQPQHF; CDR3nt: TGTGCCAGCAGCTCCCAGGGGGCGCAGGGTCAGCCCCAGCATTTT
v_gene: TRBV5-1; abundance: once; j_gene: TRBJ2-7; d_gene: TRBD1; CDR3aa: CASSLRDRDYEQYF; CDR3nt: TGCGCCAGCAGCTTGAGGGACAGGGATTACGAGCAGTACTTC
v_gene: TRBV21-1; abundance: .; j_gene: TRBJ2-7; d_gene: .; CDR3aa: CASSKARAGTSYEQYF; CDR3nt: TGTGCCAGCAGCAAAGCGCGGGCAGGGACTTCCTACGAGCAGTACTTC
v_gene: TRBV6-5; abundance: .; j_gene: TRBJ2-5; d_gene: TRBD1; CDR3aa: CASRTGGGETQYF; CDR3nt: TGTGCCAGCAGAACAGGGGGCGGAGAGACCCAGTACTTC
v_gene: TRBV7-9; abundance: .; j_gene: TRBJ2-1; d_gene: TRBD1; CDR3aa: CASSLGQGWDNEQFF; CDR3nt: TGTGCCAGCAGCTTAGGACAGGGTTGGGACAATGAGCAGTTCTTC
v_gene: TRBV18; abundance: .; j_gene: TRBJ1-2; d_gene: .; CDR3aa: CASSPAREAGYTF; CDR3nt: TGTGCCAGCTCACCGGCCAGGGAGGCTGGCTACACCTTC
v_gene: TRBV19; abundance: .; j_gene: TRBJ1-4; d_gene: TRBD1; CDR3aa: CASSIMGTANEKLFF; CDR3nt: TGTGCCAGTAGTATTATGGGGACAGCTAATGAAAAACTGTTTTTT
v_gene: TRBV18; abundance: .; j_gene: TRBJ2-4; d_gene: TRBD1; CDR3aa: CASSLNRQGNIQYF; CDR3nt: TGTGCCAGCTCATTAAACAGACAGGGGAACATTCAGTACTTC
v_gene: TRBV7-3; abundance: .; j_gene: TRBJ2-3; d_gene: .; CDR3aa: CASSLDGTDTDTQYF; CDR3nt: TGTGCCAGCAGCTTAGATGGGACTGATACAGATACGCAGTATTTT
v_gene: TRBV25-1; abundance: .; j_gene: TRBJ2-1; d_gene: .; CDR3aa: CASSDPRTANNEQFF; CDR3nt: TGTGCCAGCAGTGATCCCCGGACAGCTAACAATGAGCAGTTCTTC
v_gene: TRBV5-1; abundance: .; j_gene: TRBJ2-3; d_gene: .; CDR3aa: CASSWAVGTDTQYF; CDR3nt: TGCGCCAGCAGCTGGGCCGTGGGCACAGATACGCAGTATTTT
v_gene: TRBV5-1; abundance: .; j_gene: TRBJ1-6; d_gene: .; CDR3aa: CASSLVGPAANSPLHF; CDR3nt: TGCGCCAGCAGCTTGGTGGGGCCCGCTGCTAATTCACCCCTCCACTTT
v_gene: TRBV11-2; abundance: .; j_gene: TRBJ2-4; d_gene: TRBD1; CDR3aa: CASSPYGWDSKNIQYF; CDR3nt: TGTGCCAGCAGCCCCTACGGGTGGGACAGCAAAAACATTCAGTACTTC
v_gene: TRBV6-5; abundance: .; j_gene: TRBJ1-4; d_gene: .; CDR3aa: CASSVVRGNEKLFF; CDR3nt: TGTGCCAGCAGCGTTGTCAGGGGTAATGAAAAACTGTTTTTT
v_gene: TRBV20-1; abundance: .; j_gene: TRBJ1-6; d_gene: .; CDR3aa: CSALVGDNHF; CDR3nt: TGCAGTGCCCTGGTCGGGGACAACCACTTT
v_gene: TRBV2; abundance: .; j_gene: TRBJ1-5; d_gene: .; CDR3aa: CASSEWGLVQPQHF; CDR3nt: TGTGCCAGCAGTGAGTGGGGCCTTGTTCAGCCCCAGCATTTT
v_gene: TRBV15; abundance: .; j_gene: TRBJ2-7; d_gene: TRBD2; CDR3aa: CATSGGDSGGKGEQYF; CDR3nt: TGTGCCACCAGCGGAGGGGATAGCGGGGGGAAAGGGGAGCAGTACTTC
v_gene: TRBV2; abundance: .; j_gene: TRBJ2-7; d_gene: TRBD1; CDR3aa: CASTFAKGAIEQYF; CDR3nt: TGTGCCAGCACCTTTGCGAAGGGGGCGATCGAGCAGTACTTC
v_gene: TRBV7-6; abundance: .; j_gene: TRBJ2-1; d_gene: .; CDR3aa: CASSLVYVGGHNEQFF; CDR3nt: TGTGCCAGCAGCTTAGTTTATGTCGGGGGGCACAATGAGCAGTTCTTC
v_gene: TRBV6-5; abundance: .; j_gene: TRBJ1-6; d_gene: .; CDR3aa: CASSFSFSSYNSPLHF; CDR3nt: TGTGCCAGCAGTTTTTCGTTCAGCTCCTATAATTCACCCCTCCACTTT
v_gene: TRBV15; abundance: few; j_gene: TRBJ1-4; d_gene: .; CDR3aa: CATSRDEGVLFF; CDR3nt: TGTGCCACCAGCAGAGATGAGGGAGTTCTGTTTTTT
v_gene: TRBV4-3; abundance: .; j_gene: TRBJ1-4; d_gene: .; CDR3aa: CASSLSRTAVAEKLFF; CDR3nt: TGCGCCAGCAGCCTAAGCAGAACAGCGGTAGCGGAAAAACTGTTTTTT
v_gene: TRBV6-2/TRBV6-3; abundance: .; j_gene: TRBJ1-2; d_gene: TRBD1; CDR3aa: CASSDYPGGGYTF; CDR3nt: TGTGCCAGCAGCGACTACCCAGGGGGTGGCTACACCTTC